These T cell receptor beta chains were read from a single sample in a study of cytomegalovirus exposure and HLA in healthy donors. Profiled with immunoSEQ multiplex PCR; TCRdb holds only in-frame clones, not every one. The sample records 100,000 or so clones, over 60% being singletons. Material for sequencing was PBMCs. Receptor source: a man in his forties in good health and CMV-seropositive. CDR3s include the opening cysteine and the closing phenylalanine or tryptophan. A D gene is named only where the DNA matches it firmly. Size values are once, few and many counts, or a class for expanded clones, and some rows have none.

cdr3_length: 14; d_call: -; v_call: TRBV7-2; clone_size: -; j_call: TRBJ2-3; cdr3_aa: CASSLPLSTDTQYF; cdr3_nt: TGTGCCAGCAGCTTACCCCTTAGCACAGATACGCAGTATTTT
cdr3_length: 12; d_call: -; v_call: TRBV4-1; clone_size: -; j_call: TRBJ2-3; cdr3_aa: CASSPRLDTQYF; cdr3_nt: TGCGCCAGCAGCCCCAGGTTGGATACGCAGTATTTT
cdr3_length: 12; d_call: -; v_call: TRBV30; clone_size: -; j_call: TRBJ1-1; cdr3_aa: CAWILGGAEAFF; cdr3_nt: TGTGCCTGGATCCTAGGCGGCGCTGAAGCTTTCTTT
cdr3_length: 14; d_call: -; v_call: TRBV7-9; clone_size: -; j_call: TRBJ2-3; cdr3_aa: CASSSARAGDTQYF; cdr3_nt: TGTGCCAGCAGCTCAGCCAGAGCGGGAGATACGCAGTATTTT
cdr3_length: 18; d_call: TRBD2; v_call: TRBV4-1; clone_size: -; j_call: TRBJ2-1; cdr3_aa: CASSPGRLAGSLGNEQFF; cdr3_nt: TGCGCCAGCAGCCCTGGGAGACTAGCGGGATCCCTAGGCAATGAGCAGTTCTTC
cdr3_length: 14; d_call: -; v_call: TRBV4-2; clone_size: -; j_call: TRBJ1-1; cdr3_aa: CASTLGVGDGGGFF; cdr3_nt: TGTGCCAGCACCTTGGGGGTAGGAGACGGGGGTGGTTTCTTT
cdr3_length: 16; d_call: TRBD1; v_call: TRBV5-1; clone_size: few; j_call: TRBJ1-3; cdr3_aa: CASSLGQGSSGNTIYF; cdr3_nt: TGCGCCAGCAGCTTGGGACAGGGATCCTCTGGAAACACCATATATTTT
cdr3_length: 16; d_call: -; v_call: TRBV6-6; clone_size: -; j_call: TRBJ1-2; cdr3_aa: CASTQRRPPGPYGYTF; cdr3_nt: TGTGCCAGCACGCAGCGTCGGCCCCCCGGCCCATATGGCTACACCTTC
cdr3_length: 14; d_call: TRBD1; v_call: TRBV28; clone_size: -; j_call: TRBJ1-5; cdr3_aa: CASKGTGLNQPQHF; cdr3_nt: TGTGCCAGCAAAGGGACAGGCCTCAATCAGCCCCAGCATTTT
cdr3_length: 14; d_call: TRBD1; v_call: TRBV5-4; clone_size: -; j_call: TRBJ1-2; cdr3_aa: CASSSGGAGYGYTF; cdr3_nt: TGTGCCAGCAGCTCAGGGGGCGCTGGCTATGGCTACACCTTC
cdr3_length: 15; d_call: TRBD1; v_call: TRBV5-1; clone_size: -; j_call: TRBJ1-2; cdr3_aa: CASTDPDRGTYGYTF; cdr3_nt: TGCGCCAGCACCGACCCGGACAGGGGTACCTATGGCTACACCTTC
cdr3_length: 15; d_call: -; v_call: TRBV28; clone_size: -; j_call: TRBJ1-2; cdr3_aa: CASTLQLPFLYGYTF; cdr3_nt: TGTGCCAGCACCCTACAGCTCCCGTTCCTTTATGGCTACACCTTC
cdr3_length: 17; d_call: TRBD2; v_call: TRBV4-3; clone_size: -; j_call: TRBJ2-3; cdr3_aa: CASSLGLAGTSTDTQYF; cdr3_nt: TGCGCCAGCAGCCTAGGACTAGCGGGTACTAGCACAGATACGCAGTATTTT
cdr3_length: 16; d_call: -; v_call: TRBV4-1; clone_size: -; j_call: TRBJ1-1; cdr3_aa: CASSLRPREWNTEAFF; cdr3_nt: TGCGCCAGCAGCCTGCGACCCAGGGAATGGAACACTGAAGCTTTCTTT
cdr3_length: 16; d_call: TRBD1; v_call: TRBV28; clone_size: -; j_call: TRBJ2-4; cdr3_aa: CASSPTGGLAKNIQYF; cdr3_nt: TGTGCCAGCAGTCCAACAGGGGGTTTAGCCAAAAACATTCAGTACTTC
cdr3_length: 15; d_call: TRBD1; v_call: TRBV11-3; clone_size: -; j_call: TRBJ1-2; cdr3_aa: CASSPNQGVHYGYTF; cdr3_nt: TGTGCCAGCAGCCCAAACCAGGGGGTCCACTATGGCTACACCTTC
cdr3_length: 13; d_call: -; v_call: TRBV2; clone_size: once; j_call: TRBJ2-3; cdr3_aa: CASSGQGPDTQYF; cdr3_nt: TGTGCCAGCAGTGGCCAGGGGCCAGATACGCAGTATTTT